The present entry profiles one TCR beta chain with its context. Its target is not known. These data originate in a study of cytomegalovirus exposure and HLA in healthy donors. Study-level results: Evidence from a later analysis indicated that most CMV-associated TCR beta chains looked HLA-restricted. The study put some 160 TCR beta chains on its list as cytomegalovirus-associated.

The PCR ran on 60 Vbeta and 13 Jbeta primers. Libraries were prepared by immunoSEQ multiplex PCR; TCRdb keeps only in-frame clonotypes and omits some of them. The sample consists of around 37,000 clones, roughly 80% of them appearing once. Unrecorded immune exposure was likely among donors, who were nominally healthy when sampled. The specimen sequenced was PBMCs. This clonotype originated in a man aged 50-59 years in good health and CMV-seronegative.

For the CDR3, the DNA is TGTGCCAGCAGCTTGGTGGGAGCTAACTATGGCTACACCTTC. This codes for CASSLVGANYGYTF. J is TRBJ1-2 and V is TRBV7-9; no reliable D call. The CDR3 spans 14 residues. V was clipped by 3 bases and J by 0 bases, with 8 bases between them. Germline lookup yields CDR1 SEHNR and CDR2 FQNEAQ (reference sequence).